Shown below are 18 T cell receptor beta chains from a single sample sequenced in a study of T cells in Graves' hyperthyroidism and ophthalmopathy (dated 2019 in TCRdb). The receptor library was made with multiplex PCR. These reads were obtained on an Illumina HiSeq 2000. Amplification of TCR beta CDR3 regions was carried out from RNA transcripts. A first-round RT-PCR of the TCR CDR3 used the HTBI primer set with the Qiagen OneStep RT-PCR kit. TCRdb reanalyzed the raw reads on its own, using fastp at Q25 for trimming and MiXCR for clone calling, and kept in-frame beta chains. All rows with the same CDR3 protein become a single entry with the most common DNA and genes. The sample profile shows 550,000 to 700,000 distinct CDR3 sequences; 46% of them were found once. Together, the top ten hold 19% of the sample. The material sequenced was peripheral blood or thyroid tissue (not recorded which). These receptors all come from an adult woman with Graves' disease, either hyperthyroidism or ophthalmopathy (not recorded which).

The chain employs TRBV6-1 and TRBJ1-1; D might be TRBD1 (6 bases). The V gene's germline CDR1 is MNHNS and CDR2 SASEGT. This CDR3 has 16 amino acids. V lost 6 bases and J lost 1, with 18 bases in between. CDR3 coding DNA: TGTGCCAGCAGGAACAGGGTCATCTCCCGGAACACTGAAGCTTTCTTT. Protein product: CASRNRVISRNTEAFF.

The chain recombines TRBV2 with TRBJ1-1, with no clear D. Germline lookup yields CDR1 SNHLY and CDR2 FYNNEI. V lost 8 bases and J 0 bases, leaving 7 bases between the germline ends. The CDR3 runs to 12 residues. CDR3 protein: CASGSLNTEAFF. The CDR3 bases are TGTGCCAGCGGCAGCCTGAACACTGAAGCTTTCTTT.

The genes are TRBV25-1 and TRBJ1-2; D uncertain. Trimming pared 0 bases from V and 2 bases from J, leaving 16 bases between. Germline V gene data show CDR1 as MGHDK and CDR2 as SYGVNS. The length of the CDR3 is 17 residues. The CDR3 DNA sequence: TGTGCCAGCAGTGAATATATTATCAGGAATTTCAACTATGGCTACACCTTC. As protein: CASSEYIIRNFNYGYTF.

To note about this clonotype: One end of the junction fails to match germline, which may point to a read error. This chain uses TRBV5-1 with TRBJ1-2; no definite D call. Germline V CDR1 and CDR2: SGHRS, YFSETQ. The CDR3 runs 14 residues. CDR3 nucleotide sequence: TGTGCCGGCAGCCCTGGACCTGACCTATATGGCTACACCTTC. It specifies CAGSPGPDLYGYTF.

This rearrangement joins TRBV2 to TRBJ1-5; possibly TRBD1 for D (5 bases). V gave up 7 bases and J gave up 7 bases, with 14 bases separating them. CDR1 SNHLY and CDR2 FYNNEI come from the germline V gene. This CDR3 has 13 amino acids. This chain's CDR3 is CASKKEGNQPQHF. CDR3 coding DNA: TGTGCCAGCAAAAAGGAGGGGAACCAGCCCCAGCATTTT.

This rearrangement joins TRBV6-2 or TRBV6-3 to TRBJ1-1; 9 bases line up with TRBD1. This CDR3 has 17 amino acids. V shed 1 base and J 2 bases; nucleotides not matched to a gene: 8. Germline V gene lookup returns CDR1 MNHEY and CDR2 SVGEGT. For the CDR3, the DNA is TGTGCCAGCAGTTACTTCGCGGACAGGGGAAAAAACACTGAAGCTTTCTTT. Amino acids: CASSYFADRGKNTEAFF.

The rearrangement uses TRBV9 and TRBJ2-7; perhaps TRBD2 as D (6 bases). V was clipped by 4 bases and J by 5 bases, with 16 bases between them. CDR1 and CDR2 from the germline V gene are SGDLS and YYNGEE. The CDR3 is made up of 14 amino acids. In DNA, the CDR3 is TGTGCCAGCAGCCCTCGCCTAGCGTTCAACGAGCAGTACTTC. It yields the protein CASSPRLAFNEQYF.

A few counts support this clonotype. J is TRBJ2-5 and V is TRBV28; D tentatively reads TRBD1 or TRBD2 (5 bases each). The CDR3 covers 14 residues. Trimming left V 3 bases short and J 4 bases short, with 12 bases between. From germline, CDR1 is MDHEN and CDR2 SYDVKM. The CDR3, as DNA: TGTGCCAGCAGTTTGAGGGGCCTTGGAGAGACCCAGTACTTC. It is translated as CASSLRGLGETQYF. Combining the CDR3 with reference TRBV28 and TRBJ2-5 gives the whole variable domain DVKVTQSSRYLVKRTGEKVFLECVQDMDHENMFWYRQDPGLGLRLIYFSYDVKMKEKGDIPEGYSVSREKKERFSLILESASTNQTSMYLCASSLRGLGETQYFGPGTRLLVL.

This sequence joins TRBV15 and TRBJ2-5, with TRBD1 matching 8 bases. Looked up from germline, CDR1 is LNHNV and CDR2 is YYDKDF (reference sequence). The length of the CDR3 is 14 residues. After removal of 4 bases from V and 2 bases from J, the junction contained 3 bases not matched to a gene. CDR3 sequence reads: CATSKTGVQETQYF. The CDR3 DNA reads as TGTGCCACCAGCAAGACAGGGGTACAAGAGACCCAGTACTTC.

This clonotype was counted at least ten times. The chain carries TRBV5-1 and TRBJ2-5; D tentatively reads TRBD1 or TRBD2 (5 bases each). The V and J ends lost 0 bases and 3 bases respectively, with 9 bases between them. The CDR3 spans 14 residues. CDR1 is SGHRS, CDR2 YFSETQ, per germline. The CDR3 nucleotides are TGCGCCAGCAGCTTGGCATTGGGGGAAGAGACCCAGTACTTC. It is translated as CASSLALGEETQYF.

This clonotype appeared a few times. The J gene is TRBJ1-2, the V gene TRBV19, with 8 bases aligning to TRBD1. The CDR3 is made up of 11 amino acids. The V gene's germline CDR1 is LNHDA and CDR2 SQIVND (reference sequence). Trimming removed 8 bases from V and 9 bases from J; junction bases left unmatched: 5. In nucleotides, the CDR3 is TGTGCCAGTTGGGACAGGAGCAGCTACACCTTC. It encodes CASWDRSSYTF.

A word on this clonotype: This may be a read error, as it is one base from a much larger clone. The gene calls are TRBV6-5 and TRBJ1-5; D is undetermined. CDR3 length: 10 residues. Germline CDR1 and CDR2: MNHEY and SVGAGI. The CDR3 loop reads CAGSLEPQHF. DNA for the CDR3: TGTGCCGGCAGTTTGGAGCCCCAGCATTTT.

Many counts were recorded for this clonotype. V usage is TRBV7-8 and J usage is TRBJ1-1, with a weak D call TRBD1 (5 bases). Germline CDR1 and CDR2: SGHVS and FQNEAQ. The CDR3 totals 16 residues. V dropped 0 bases and J dropped 10 bases, with 21 bases sitting between them. CDR3: CASSLARGGHGAGAFF. The DNA for the CDR3 is TGTGCCAGCAGCTTAGCGCGGGGGGGTCACGGCGCCGGAGCTTTCTTT.

This clonotype came up once. The chain uses TRBV7-9 and TRBJ1-2, with D uncertain. Trimming left V 7 bases short and J 4 bases short, with 13 bases between. The CDR3 spans 13 residues. CDR1 is SEHNR and CDR2 is FQNEAQ in the germline V gene (reference sequence). The CDR3 DNA reads TGTGCCAGCACCAGAGGACGGGTCTATGGCTACACCTTC. Its protein product is CASTRGRVYGYTF. The full variable domain, completed using reference TRBV7-9 and TRBJ1-2, is DTGVSQNPRHKITKRGQNVTFRCDPISEHNRLYWYRQTLGQGPEFLTYFQNEAQLEKSRLLSDRFSAERPKGSFSTLEIQRTEQGDSAMYLCASTRGRVYGYTFGSGTRLTVV.

The chain uses TRBV10-3 and TRBJ2-7, with TRBD2 identical over 7 bases. This CDR3 region has 13 residues. Per germline, CDR1 ENHRY and CDR2 SYGVKD. Trimming cost V 4 bases and J 10 bases; bases outside gene matches: 10. Here the CDR3 DNA reads TGTGCCATCAGTGGAGGGAGGGGTGAAGATCAGTACTTC. Its protein is CAISGGRGEDQYF.

This clonotype was detected a few times. This sequence joins TRBV2 and TRBJ2-1; no clear D gene. Trimming shortened V by 11 bases and J by 9 bases, and 14 bases separated the two germline ends. CDR3 length: 11 residues. The germline V gene encodes CDR1 SNHLY and CDR2 FYNNEI. CDR3: CASLVIGEQFF. CDR3 in DNA: TGTGCCTCGCTGGTGATCGGTGAGCAGTTCTTC.

The rearrangement uses TRBV25-1 and TRBJ1-1, with a possible D match to TRBD1 (6 bases). Per the germline V gene, CDR1 is MGHDK and CDR2 is SYGVNS. With 5 bases removed from V and 0 bases from J, the gap between germline ends came to 10 bases. The CDR3 spans 14 residues. In DNA, the CDR3 is TGTGCCAGCAGTAAGGGGGGATTGAACACTGAAGCTTTCTTT. The encoded protein is CASSKGGLNTEAFF.

At least ten counts were recorded for this clonotype. The rearrangement uses TRBV20-1 and TRBJ1-5; TRBD1 is a possible D gene (6 bases). Germline assignment: CDR1 DFQATT and CDR2 SNEGSKA (reference sequence). The V end was cut by 7 bases, the J end by 4 bases, with 14 bases between. CDR3 length: 13 residues. DNA for the CDR3: TGCAGTGTCACCACCGGGACAAATCAGCCCCAGCATTTT. It specifies CSVTTGTNQPQHF.